This T cell receptor beta chain was identified in a study of T cells after yellow fever vaccination. The CDR3 is 17 amino acids. Looked up from germline, CDR1 is SGHRS and CDR2 is YFSETQ. Trimming removed 7 bases from V and 7 bases from J; junction bases left unmatched: 14. 5'RACE template switching added a universal primer site and UMIs to TCR cDNA. TCRdb re-called the 5' RACE reads with MiXCR, one entry per CDR3 protein. The sample lists some 560,000 distinct CDR3 sequences, about 15% occurring once. This clonotype has just a few counts. No antigen is known for it. Broader study findings: A small share of clonotypes appeared in both CD4 and CD8 compartments.

The chain uses TRBV5-1 and TRBJ2-2, with TRBD1 matching over 12 bases. The receptor comes from a man aged 18-30 years who received the YFV17D yellow fever vaccine. The material sequenced was PBMCs, taken 5 days after the first yellow fever vaccination. CDR3 sequence reads: CASSFLWDRGQVGELFF. The CDR3 nucleotides are TGCGCCAGCTCCTTCCTTTGGGACAGGGGGCAGGTCGGGGAGCTGTTTTTT.